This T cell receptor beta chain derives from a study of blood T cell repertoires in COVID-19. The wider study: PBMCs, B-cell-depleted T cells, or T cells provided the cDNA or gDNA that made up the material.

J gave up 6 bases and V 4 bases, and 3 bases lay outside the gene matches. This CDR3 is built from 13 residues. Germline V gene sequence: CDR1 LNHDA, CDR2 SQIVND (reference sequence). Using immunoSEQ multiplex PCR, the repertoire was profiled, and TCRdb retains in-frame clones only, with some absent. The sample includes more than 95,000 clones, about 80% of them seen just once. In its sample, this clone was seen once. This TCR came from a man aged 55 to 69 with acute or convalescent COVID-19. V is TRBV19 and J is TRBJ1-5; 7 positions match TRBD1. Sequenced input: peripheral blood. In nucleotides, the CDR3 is TGTGCCAGTAGTACCCAGGGGGTTCAGCCCCAGCATTTT. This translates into CASSTQGVQPQHF. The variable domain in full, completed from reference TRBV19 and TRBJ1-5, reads DGGITQSPKYLFRKEGQNVTLSCEQNLNHDAMYWYRQDPGQGLRLIYYSQIVNDFQKGDIAEGYSVSREKKESFPLTVTSAQKNPTAFYLCASSTQGVQPQHFGDGTRLSIL.